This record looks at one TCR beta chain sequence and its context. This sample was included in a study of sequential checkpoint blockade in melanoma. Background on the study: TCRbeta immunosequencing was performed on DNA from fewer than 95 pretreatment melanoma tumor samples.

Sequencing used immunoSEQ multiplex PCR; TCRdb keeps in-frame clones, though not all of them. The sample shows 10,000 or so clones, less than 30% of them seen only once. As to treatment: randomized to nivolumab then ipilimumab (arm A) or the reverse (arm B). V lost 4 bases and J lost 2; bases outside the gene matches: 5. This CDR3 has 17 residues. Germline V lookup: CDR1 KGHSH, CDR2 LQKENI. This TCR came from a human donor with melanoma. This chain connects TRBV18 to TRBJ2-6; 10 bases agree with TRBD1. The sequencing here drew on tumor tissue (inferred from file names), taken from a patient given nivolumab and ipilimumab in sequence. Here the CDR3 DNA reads TGTGCCAGCTCACGCGACAGGGGGCGCGCTGGGGCCAACGTCCTGACTTTC. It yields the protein CASSRDRGRAGANVLTF.